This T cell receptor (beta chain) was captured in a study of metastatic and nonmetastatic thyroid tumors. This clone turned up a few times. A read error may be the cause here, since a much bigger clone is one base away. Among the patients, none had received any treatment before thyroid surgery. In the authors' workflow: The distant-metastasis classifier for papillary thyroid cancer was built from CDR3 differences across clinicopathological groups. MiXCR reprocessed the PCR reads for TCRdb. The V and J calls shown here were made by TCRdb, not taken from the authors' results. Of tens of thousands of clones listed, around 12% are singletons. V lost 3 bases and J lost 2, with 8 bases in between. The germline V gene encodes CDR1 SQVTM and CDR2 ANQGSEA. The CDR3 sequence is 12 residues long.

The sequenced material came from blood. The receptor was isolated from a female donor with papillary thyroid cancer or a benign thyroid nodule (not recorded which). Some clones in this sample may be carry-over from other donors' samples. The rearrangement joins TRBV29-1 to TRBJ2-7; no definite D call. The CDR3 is CSVESRTYEQYF. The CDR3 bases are TGCAGCGTTGAGAGTCGGACCTACGAGCAGTACTTC.